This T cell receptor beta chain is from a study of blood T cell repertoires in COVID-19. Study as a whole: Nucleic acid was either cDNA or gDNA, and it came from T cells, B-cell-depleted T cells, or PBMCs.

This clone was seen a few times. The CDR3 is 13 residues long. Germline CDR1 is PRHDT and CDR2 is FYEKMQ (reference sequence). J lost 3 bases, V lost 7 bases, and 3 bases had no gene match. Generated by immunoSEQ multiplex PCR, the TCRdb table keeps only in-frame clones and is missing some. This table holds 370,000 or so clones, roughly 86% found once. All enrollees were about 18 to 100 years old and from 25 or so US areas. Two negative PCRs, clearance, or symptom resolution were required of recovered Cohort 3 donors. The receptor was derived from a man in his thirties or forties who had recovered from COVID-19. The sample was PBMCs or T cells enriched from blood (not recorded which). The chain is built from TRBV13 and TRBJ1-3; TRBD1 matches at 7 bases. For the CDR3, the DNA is TGTGCCAGCAAGCGACAGGGTGGAAACACCATATATTTT. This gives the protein CASKRQGGNTIYF.